What follows is one TCR beta chain and its context. Antigen unknown. A much larger clone sits a single nucleotide away, making a read error possible. Amplified material comprised TCR beta CDR3 regions derived from RNA transcripts. First-round RT-PCR relied on HTBI primers, and a second-round multiplex PCR came next. TCRdb used MiXCR to reprocess the multiplex PCR reads, holding one entry per CDR3 protein. The repertoire holds approximately 700,000 distinct CDR3 sequences, with 40% as singletons. Patients were excluded if they had other autoimmune diseases or uncontrolled infections, and likewise if pregnancy or lactation applied. Serum thyroxine and TRAb, along with clinical symptoms, thyroid ultrasound and orbital computed tomography, were what diagnosis relied on. The sample originates from a study of Graves' ophthalmopathy and Graves' hyperthyroidism. Study-level findings and limits: Most clonotypes expanded in thyroid above 0.001 frequency were present in blood too. Ophthalmopathy cases were distinguished from stable hyperthyroidism by a 13-signature model, reaching approximately 87% sensitivity and 65% to 83% specificity.

The trim removed 11 bases at V and 3 bases at J, leaving 8 bases unmatched. CDR3 length equals 13 residues. From germline, CDR1 is SNHLY and CDR2 FYNNEI. J is TRBJ1-1 and V is TRBV2; TRBD1 aligns across 8 bases. The source is an adult man with Graves' ophthalmopathy. The sequenced material came from peripheral blood. CDR3 sequence reads: CAGGQGAYTEAFF. CDR3 DNA: TGTGCCGGCGGGCAGGGGGCCTACACTGAAGCTTTCTTT.